This TCR beta chain was found in a study of Ad26.COV2.S vaccination and SARS-CoV-2 variants (dated by TCRdb to about 2021). As for the study more broadly: Vaccine-arm donors were drawn from COV1001, a multicentre, randomized, double-blind, placebo-controlled phase I-IIa trial of Ad26.COV2.S in healthy adults. Ad26.COV2.S was administered intramuscularly at a dose of 5x10^10 or 1x10^11 viral particles, either as one shot or as two shots given 56 days apart. TCRbeta repertoire sequencing served as the tool for gauging how specific and how broad the SARS-CoV-2-reactive T cell receptors were following Ad26.COV2.S vaccination. A total of 32 samples were included in the TCR-sequenced set, comprising around 19 Ad26.COV2.S vaccine recipients, 5 placebo recipients and 8 SARS-CoV-2 convalescent individuals. Trial participants were randomized into five groups of five: low-dose or high-dose Ad26.COV2.S given once or twice, or placebo on both occasions. Blinding of investigators to trial group allocation was maintained during experiments and outcome assessment.

The immunoSEQ Assay was the method used to sequence TCRbeta CDR3 regions. After extraction, genomic DNA underwent amplification by bias-controlled multiplex PCR, followed by high-throughput sequencing. In the paper's pipeline: Collapsing and filtering of sequences were performed to quantify the absolute abundance of each unique TCRbeta CDR3 region. T cell fraction was estimated by normalizing TCRbeta template counts to usable DNA, which was measured by amplifying reference genes present in all nucleated cells. Repertoire TCRs were annotated as SARS-CoV-2-specific by exact matching of V gene, CDR3 amino acid sequence and J gene to a known reactive TCR set. The reference SARS-CoV-2 TCR set came from MIRA and was filtered for enrichment in COVID-19-positive ImmuneCODE repertoires, removing public or cross-reactive TCRs. Based on the MIRA antigens, annotated TCRs were further analysed at the level of specific ORF or position within ORF. Depth was the summed frequency of annotated unique rearrangements, while breadth was defined as annotated unique rearrangements over total unique productive rearrangements. Group comparisons of TCR breadth used two-sided Wilcoxon rank-sum tests. TCRdb limited this immuneACCESS table to in-frame rearrangements with V and J called. A share of clones is missing; checked studies link under half to unresolved V genes, and the rest is unexplained. Clone size and V and J calls were adopted from that table, with D and trimming inferred from the DNA. This sample holds approximately 480,000 clones; approximately 88% were observed only once. Roughly 13% of the sample is taken by the ten largest.

The count of this clone is one. The specificity of this receptor is unknown. One base away there is no much larger clone; base qualities are not given. Other nucleotide sequences in the sample specify the same CDR3. The V and J ends are trimmed by 6 bases and 4 bases, leaving 12 bases between them. CDR1 and CDR2 were assigned from the germline V gene (reference sequence) as LNHDA and SQIVND. From cysteine to phenylalanine, the CDR3 is 13 amino acids long. Only the CDR3 DNA stays, 39 bases, in frame from base 1. Summary of the overall study and its limitations: The authors noted that total T cell responses may have been underestimated by the TCR breadth and depth analyses. Non-spike TCR breadth was comparable between vaccine and placebo recipients, consistent with the vaccine containing only spike. Spike-specific TCR breadth was higher in Ad26.COV2.S recipients than in placebo recipients (P = 0.0014). The study was not powered for comparison of responses between vaccine doses or regimens. After vaccination, substantial breadth of spike-specific CD8+ and CD4+ T cell responses was reported.

This specimen's treatment or condition label, interpreted: around 19 received Ad26.COV2.S at low or high dose, single or two shots; five or six received placebo; per-sample allocation not given. For vaccine and placebo recipients, repertoires were sequenced using samples collected on day 63 after the first injection. In Cohort 1b, 20 to 25 adults aged 18-55 years were enrolled at a single site in Boston, USA, between 29 July and 7 August 2020. Ad26.COV2.S consisted of a replication-incompetent adenovirus type 26 vector by which a prefusion-stabilized SARS-CoV-2 spike protein from the original Wuhan strain was expressed.

The clonotype was recovered from a person aged 18 to 59 who received the Ad26.COV2.S COVID-19 vaccine or a placebo. The chain was built from TRBV19 and TRBJ1-1; TRBD1 is a weak D gene call, 5 bases matching. Sample: peripheral blood, taken in a trial of Ad26.COV2.S vaccine versus placebo. Here is the DNA: TGTGCCAGTAGCCCAGGGTGGGGCACTGAAGCTTTCTTT. The resulting protein is CASSPGWGTEAFF. Supplemented by the reference TRBV19 and TRBJ1-1 proteins around the CDR3, the complete variable domain is DGGITQSPKYLFRKEGQNVTLSCEQNLNHDAMYWYRQDPGQGLRLIYYSQIVNDFQKGDIAEGYSVSREKKESFPLTVTSAQKNPTAFYLCASSPGWGTEAFFGQGTRLTVV.